A single sample is the source of the 13 T cell receptor beta chains below, sequenced in a study of human T cells and chemical hapten exposure. Each CDR3 protein gets one entry after TCRdb re-called the RACE reads with MiXCR. In the table there are around 92,000 distinct CDR3 sequences, under 14% of which are singletons. As to time point: pre-sensitization, week 0. Specified treatment: therapeutic diphenylcyclopropenone sensitization with weekly scalp DPC. The sample here was whole blood, taken in connection with sensitization to the hapten diphenylcyclopropenone (DPC). All receptors derive from an older woman with alopecia areata. Some clones in this sample may be carry-over from other donors' samples.

This clonotype has ten or more counts. V usage is TRBV20-1 and J usage is TRBJ2-5, with D possibly being TRBD2 (6 bases). Trimming left V 3 bases short and J 4 bases short, with 9 bases between. Germline values: CDR1 DFQATT, CDR2 SNEGSKA (reference sequence). This CDR3 spans 12 amino acids. CDR3 sequence (DNA): TGCAGTGCTAGGGGGGGATCAGAGACCCAGTACTTC. It encodes CSARGGSETQYF.

This clonotype was observed at least ten times. The rearrangement uses TRBV5-4 and TRBJ1-2; 10 nucleotides agree with TRBD1. Trimming took 5 bases from V and 5 from J; bases not matched to a gene: 6. Germline lookup yields CDR1 SGHNT and CDR2 YYREEE (reference sequence). CDR3 size: 14 residues. The CDR3 DNA is TGTGCCAGCAGGAAAGGACAGGGGGGATATGGCTACACCTTC. This translates into CASRKGQGGYGYTF. Full variable domain (remainder filled in from reference TRBV5-4 and TRBJ1-2): ETGVTQSPTHLIKTRGQQVTLRCSSQSGHNTVSWYQQALGQGPQFIFQYYREEENGRGNFPPRFSGLQFPNYSSELNVNALELDDSALYLCASRKGQGGYGYTFGSGTRLTVV.

This clonotype was detected a few times. The CDR3 nucleotides read TGTGCCAGCACCGGGACAGGCGGAATCTCCTACGAGCAGTACTTC. It is translated as CASTGTGGISYEQYF. The chain employs TRBV6-1 and TRBJ2-7, with TRBD1 matching 8 bases. The germline CDR1 and CDR2 sequences are MNHNS and SASEGT. This CDR3 region has 15 residues. Germline trimming cut 7 bases from V and 0 bases from J; bases unmatched to any gene: 8.

This clonotype showed up many times. The rearrangement links TRBV19 to TRBJ2-1, with a tentative D call TRBD2 (5 bases). From germline, CDR1 is LNHDA and CDR2 SQIVND (reference sequence). With 3 bases removed from V and 5 bases from J, the gap between germline ends came to 14 bases. This CDR3 comprises 15 residues. The CDR3 here is CASSMLAGVNNEQFF. CDR3 sequence (DNA): TGTGCCAGTAGTATGTTGGCGGGTGTCAACAATGAGCAGTTCTTC.

This clonotype showed up just a few times. V gene TRBV11-2 combines with J gene TRBJ1-6, with D unresolved. The CDR3 runs to 17 residues. Trimming cost V 1 base and J 7 bases, with 17 bases left between them. In germline, CDR1 is SGHAT, CDR2 FQNNGV. The CDR3 DNA is TGTGCCAGCAGCTTAGGGTCCTTCAAGCACCGGAATTCACCCCTCCACTTT. As protein: CASSLGSFKHRNSPLHF.

A note on this clonotype: The germline gene is not matched at one end of the junction; a read error may be the cause. In nucleotides, the CDR3 is TGCGCCAGCAGCTTGGCCCGCGGGGCCAACGTCCTGATTTTC. Its translation is CASSLARGANVLIF. This chain joins TRBV5-1 and TRBJ2-6; a weak D match, TRBD2 (6 bases). The CDR3 length is 14 residues. Germline assignment: CDR1 SGHRS and CDR2 YFSETQ.

This clonotype was detected many times. V usage is TRBV3-1 and J usage is TRBJ2-3; D call uncertain. Germline loops: CDR1 LGHDT, CDR2 YNNKEL (reference sequence). The CDR3 covers 14 residues. V gave up 4 bases and J gave up 2 bases, with 10 bases separating them. For the CDR3, the DNA is TGTGCCAGCAGCCCGACCCGAAACACAGATACGCAGTATTTT. Residues: CASSPTRNTDTQYF.

The chain uses TRBV10-3 and TRBJ1-4; 9 positions agree with TRBD1. The CDR3 covers 16 residues. Germline CDR1 ENHRY, CDR2 SYGVKD. The V gene end was trimmed by 10 bases and the J gene end by 0 bases; junction bases not matched to a gene: 9. The CDR3: CATKGQGGTTNEKLFF. The CDR3 DNA follows: TGTGCCACAAAGGGACAGGGAGGCACAACTAATGAAAAACTGTTTTTT.

This clonotype has a handful of counts. The gene calls are TRBV2 and TRBJ1-2; 7 nucleotides align to TRBD1. Trimming cost V 6 bases and J 5 bases; bases outside gene matches: 21. This CDR3 has 18 amino acids. In germline, CDR1 is SNHLY, CDR2 FYNNEI. This CDR3 is CASSPRERGRPLNYGYTF. DNA for the CDR3: TGTGCCAGCAGCCCCCGGGAGAGGGGGCGACCATTAAATTATGGCTACACCTTC.

In its sample, this clonotype was seen many times. The chain couples TRBV5-1 to TRBJ2-3, with 9 bases identical to TRBD2. After removal of 3 bases from V and 4 bases from J, the junction contained 9 bases not matched to a gene. The CDR3 runs 16 residues. Germline-derived CDR1 and CDR2 are SGHRS and YFSETQ. CDR3 nucleotides: TGCGCCAGCAGCTGGGCTAGCGGGGAGGTCGCAGATACGCAGTATTTT. As protein: CASSWASGEVADTQYF.

Of note for this clonotype: A clone one base away is much larger, so this may be a read error. The chain is built from TRBV18 and TRBJ1-5; 8 bases line up with TRBD1. Germline V gene lookup returns CDR1 KGHSH and CDR2 LQKENI. The CDR3 sequence is 18 residues long. The ends lost 8 bases at V and 2 bases at J; junction bases unmatched: 17. DNA for the CDR3: TGTGCCAGCCCGTCTACGGCAGGGGGCGCGGATGGCAATCAGCCCCAGCATTTT. This gives the protein CASPSTAGGADGNQPQHF.

This clonotype was counted at least ten times. The chain combines TRBV2 with TRBJ1-5; TRBD1 matches at 7 bases. Germline V lookup: CDR1 SNHLY, CDR2 FYNNEI. CDR3 length: 14 residues. V lost 5 bases, J lost 0 bases, and 1 base stayed unmatched. The CDR3 is CASSRDSSNQPQHF. The CDR3 coding sequence is TGTGCCAGCAGTCGGGACAGTAGCAATCAGCCCCAGCATTTT.

Worth noting for this clonotype: A much larger clone is a single base away; this may be a read error. The CDR3 region has the DNA TGTGCCAGCAGTTACACGACAGTCTATAATTCACCCCGCCACTTT. This sequence encodes CASSYTTVYNSPRHF. V is TRBV6-5 and J is TRBJ1-6; maybe TRBD1 (5 bases). This CDR3 has 15 amino acids. CDR1 MNHEY and CDR2 SVGAGI come from the germline V gene.